This TCR beta chain appears in the sequencing data of a study of T cells in Graves' hyperthyroidism and ophthalmopathy. A note on this clonotype: Its target is unknown.

Researchers amplified the TCR beta CDR3 regions from RNA transcripts. The HTBI primer set was used in a first-round RT-PCR of the TCR CDR3. Each CDR3 protein gets one entry after TCRdb re-called the multiplex PCR reads with MiXCR. The sample gives hundreds of thousands of distinct CDR3 sequences, 30% to 40% of which show up once; less than 40% is in the top ten. Those with hyperthyroidism were 18 to 65 years old, newly diagnosed, and ill for under 2 months. The study, taken as a whole, reports: Most clonotypes expanded in thyroid above 0.001 were likewise present in blood. The model made its ophthalmopathy prediction, and onset followed a median approximately 6 months later. By a 13 V-J model, ophthalmopathy was set apart from stable hyperthyroidism.

Trimming stripped 3 bases from V and 7 bases from J, with 10 bases between. CDR3 length equals 12 residues. From germline, CDR1 is SGHDT and CDR2 YYEEEE. This chain joins TRBV5-6 and TRBJ1-1; maybe TRBD1 (5 bases). The sample consisted of blood. The clonotype was recovered from a woman between 40 and 50 years old with Graves' hyperthyroidism. CDR3 loop: CASSSRQYEAFF. CDR3 in DNA: TGTGCCAGCAGCTCCCGACAGTATGAAGCTTTCTTT.